This T cell receptor beta chain was sequenced during a study of cytomegalovirus exposure and HLA in healthy donors. Study at large: Findings of an earlier analysis included some 110 million unique TCR beta sequences from roughly 190 million T cells.

The study, taken as a whole, reports: Analysis was performed later, and it showed HLA-associated TCR beta chains to be more clonally expanded than equally common others. Cytomegalovirus association was assigned to about 180 TCR beta chains. Over 15,000 TCR beta sequences were associated with HLA alleles at 0.05 false discovery rate in a later analysis.

J was trimmed by 6 bases and V by 2 bases; bases with no gene match: 4. The CDR3 totals 15 residues. Germline CDR1 and CDR2: ENHRY and SYGVKD. With respect to this clone: The antigen is not known.

Both 60 Vbeta primers and 13 Jbeta primers went into the PCR. Only in-frame clones appear in the TCRdb table, and some are missing; sequencing was by immunoSEQ multiplex PCR. The table records around 160,000 clones, roughly 79% of them present only once. The sequence was obtained from a woman aged 40 to 50 in good health and CMV-seropositive. The chain joins TRBV10-3 to TRBJ2-1; the match to TRBD2 covers 10 bases. Sequencing used PBMCs. The CDR3 is CAISEGLAGANEQFF. Here the CDR3 DNA reads TGTGCCATCAGTGAGGGCCTAGCGGGGGCCAATGAGCAGTTCTTC.